These 5 T cell receptor beta chains originate from one sample sequenced in a study of tumor-infiltrating lymphocytes in localized non-small cell lung cancer. The data were produced by immunoSEQ multiplex PCR, yet TCRdb's version contains in-frame clones alone and is incomplete. The sample has about 4,800 clones; more than 95% are singletons. The sequencing sample was made of uninvolved lung tissue not adjacent to the tumor. The receptors stem from a human donor with non-small cell lung cancer.

V and J are TRBV2 and TRBJ2-2, with 9 bases lining up with TRBD1. Germline assignment: CDR1 SNHLY and CDR2 FYNNEI. V shed 5 bases and J 4 bases; nucleotides not matched to a gene: 2. The CDR3 is made up of 14 amino acids. CDR3 protein: CASSPDRGTGELFF. The CDR3 DNA sequence: TGTGCCAGCAGTCCGGACAGGGGCACCGGGGAGCTGTTTTTT.

This clone occurred once. V and J are TRBV30 and TRBJ1-1; no clear D. Trimming cost V 3 bases and J 5 bases, with 19 bases left between them. The CDR3 has 15 residues. In germline, CDR1 is GTSNPN, CDR2 SVGIG (reference sequence). The CDR3 bases are TGTGCCTGGAGGTCCGGAGCTGTGGGATGGACTGAAGCTTTCTTT. This translates into CAWRSGAVGWTEAFF.

In DNA, the CDR3 is TGCGCCAGCTCAACCCTCGGACAGCTAAATGCTAACTATGGCTACACCTTC. Protein product: CASSTLGQLNANYGYTF. V gene TRBV5-1 combines with J gene TRBJ1-2; maybe TRBD1 (6 bases). Trimming cost V 7 bases and J 0 bases, with 22 bases left between them. Germline V gene sequence: CDR1 SGHRS, CDR2 YFSETQ. The CDR3 spans 17 residues.

The chain is built from TRBV29-1 and TRBJ2-6; tentatively, D is TRBD1 (6 bases). CDR1 is SQVTM and CDR2 is ANQGSEA in the germline V gene. V was pared by 5 bases and J by 0 bases, with 14 bases between. The CDR3 extends over 16 amino acids. For the CDR3, the DNA is TGCAGCGTTTGGGACACCGAGTACTCTGGGGCCAACGTCCTGACTTTC. As protein: CSVWDTEYSGANVLTF.

The CDR3 reads CASSFEGAARTQYF. The CDR3 nucleotides read TGTGCCAGCAGCTTTGAGGGCGCGGCGAGGACGCAGTATTTT. The rearrangement links TRBV7-2 to TRBJ2-3; D may be TRBD2 (5 bases). The CDR3 covers 14 residues. Germline V gene data show CDR1 as SGHTA and CDR2 as FQGNSA. Trimming took 3 bases from V and 9 from J, leaving 16 bases between them.